This section outlines one T cell receptor (beta chain) sequence together with its context. The target antigen is unknown. TCRdb reprocessed the 5' RACE reads with MiXCR, giving one entry per CDR3 protein. The sample carries some 390,000 distinct CDR3 sequences, over 5% recorded once. The sample is drawn from a study of T cells after yellow fever vaccination. Study conclusions and caveats: CD4 and CD8 compartments shared a small share of clonotypes, likely from convergent recombination. Weaker overall was a secondary response that nonetheless peaked faster, on day 5 versus 15. Post-booster repertoires again held most primary-vaccination clones (roughly 95% CD4, roughly 88% CD8).

Germline loops: CDR1 MDHEN, CDR2 SYDVKM. The CDR3 covers 15 residues. V dropped 3 bases and J dropped 1 base, with 11 bases sitting between them. Source: PBMCs, taken 5 days after the yellow fever booster vaccination. This chain joins TRBV28 and TRBJ2-3; D remains ambiguous. The sequence was obtained from a young man who received the YFV17D yellow fever vaccine. The CDR3 sequence: CASSFRAGRTDTQYF. The DNA for the CDR3 is TGTGCCAGCAGTTTTCGGGCAGGTCGCACAGATACGCAGTATTTT.